This T cell receptor beta chain is from a study of cytomegalovirus exposure and HLA in healthy donors. Study-level results: Cytomegalovirus status was reportedly diagnosed by the classifier with high specificity and sensitivity.

A word on this clone: The antigen remains undetermined.

Assay: immunoSEQ multiplex PCR; the TCRdb copy retains only in-frame clones and omits some. Altogether around 50,000 clones are present, about 92% being singletons, with the ten largest covering under 7%. This CDR3 spans 15 amino acids. Trimming took off 2 bases at V and 4 bases at J, with 12 bases between the two ends. Germline CDR1 is LNHDA and CDR2 is SQIVND (reference sequence). The rearrangement uses TRBV19 and TRBJ1-5; perhaps TRBD1 as D (5 bases). The source of this sequence is a woman younger than 30 in good health and CMV-seronegative. The specimen sequenced was PBMCs. The CDR3 DNA sequence: TGTGCCAGTAGTATAAGGATGACAGATAATCAGCCCCAGCATTTT. Translated: CASSIRMTDNQPQHF.